This TCR beta chain was obtained from a study of cytomegalovirus exposure and HLA in healthy donors. With V trimmed by 3 bases and J by 2 bases, 4 bases remained unmatched. The CDR3 length is 15 residues. Germline assignment: CDR1 LNHDA and CDR2 SQIVND (reference sequence). With 60 Vbeta and 13 Jbeta primers, the PCR was carried out. Generated by immunoSEQ multiplex PCR, the TCRdb table keeps only in-frame clones and is missing some. The sample shows roughly 150,000 clones, and around 1.5% sits with its ten largest clones. Broader study findings: In a later analysis, across HLA loci, associated TCR counts were highest for DRB1, lowest for HLA-C. A previous analysis found most TCR beta V segments productive roughly 90% or roughly 30% of the time.

As for this clone: Its antigen is unidentified.

The chain is built from TRBV19 and TRBJ2-7; 10 bases agree with TRBD1. The TCR was taken from a woman aged 50 to 60 in good health and CMV-seronegative. What was sequenced was PBMCs. This CDR3 reads CASSMGQGPTYEQYF. The DNA of the CDR3 is TGTGCCAGTAGTATGGGACAGGGGCCAACCTACGAGCAGTACTTC.